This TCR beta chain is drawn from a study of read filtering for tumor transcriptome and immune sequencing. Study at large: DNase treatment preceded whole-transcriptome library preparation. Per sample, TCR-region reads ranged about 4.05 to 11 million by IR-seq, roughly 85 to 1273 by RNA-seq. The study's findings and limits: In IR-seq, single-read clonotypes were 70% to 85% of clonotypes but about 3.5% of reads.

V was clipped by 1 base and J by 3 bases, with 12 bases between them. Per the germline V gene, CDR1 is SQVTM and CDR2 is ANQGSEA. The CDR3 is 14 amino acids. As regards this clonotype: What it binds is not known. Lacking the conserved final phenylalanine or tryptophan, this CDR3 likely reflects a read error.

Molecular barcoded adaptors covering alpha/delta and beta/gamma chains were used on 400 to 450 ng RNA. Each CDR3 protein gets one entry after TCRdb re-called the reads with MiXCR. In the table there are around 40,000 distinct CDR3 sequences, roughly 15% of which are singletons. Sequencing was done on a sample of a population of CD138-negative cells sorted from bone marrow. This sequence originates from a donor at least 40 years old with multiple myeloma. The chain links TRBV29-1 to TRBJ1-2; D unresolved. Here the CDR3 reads CSVEGRSDYYGYTS. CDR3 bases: TGCAGCGTTGAAGGTCGCAGCGACTACTATGGCTACACCTCC.